This TCR beta chain derives from a study of blood T cell repertoires in COVID-19. Study details: Both acute and convalescent COVID-19 samples were obtained from the United States, Italy and Spain.

V was pared by 2 bases and J by 6 bases, with 6 bases of the junction left unmatched. CDR1 is MDHEN, CDR2 SYDVKM, per germline. There are 14 residues in the CDR3. Measured with immunoSEQ multiplex PCR; TCRdb has only the in-frame clones, and not every one. The table lists hundreds of thousands of clones, 75% to 90% of them singletons. This chain connects TRBV28 to TRBJ2-7, with TRBD2 matching 8 bases. The source is a man aged 18 to 30 with active or convalescent COVID-19. The sample comprised peripheral blood. The CDR3 sequence: CASSLLLAGGEQYF. CDR3 sequence (DNA): TGTGCCAGCAGTTTACTCCTAGCGGGTGGCGAGCAGTACTTC.